These 12 T cell receptor beta chains were sequenced from one sample in a study of blood T cell repertoires in COVID-19. Assay: immunoSEQ multiplex PCR; the TCRdb copy retains only in-frame clones and omits some. The sample shows approximately 150,000 clones, 84% of them seen only once. Specimen: PBMCs or T cells enriched from blood (not recorded which). These receptors came from a woman aged 45 to 65 with acute COVID-19.

The J gene is TRBJ2-1, the V gene TRBV9, with a possible D match to TRBD1 (5 bases). Germline V gene data show CDR1 as SGDLS and CDR2 as YYNGEE. The CDR3 length is 15 residues. Trimming took off 1 base at V and 2 bases at J, with 10 bases between the two ends. For the CDR3, the DNA is TGTGCCAGCAGCGTAACTTACAGGCCCTACAATGAGCAGTTCTTC. The encoded protein is CASSVTYRPYNEQFF. The variable domain in full, with the rest retrieved from reference TRBV9 and TRBJ2-1, is DSGVTQTPKHLITATGQRVTLRCSPRSGDLSVYWYQQSLDQGLQFLIQYYNGEERAKGNILERFSAQQFPDLHSELNLSSLELGDSALYFCASSVTYRPYNEQFFGPGTRLTVL.

The V and J genes are TRBV6-2 or TRBV6-3 and TRBJ1-2; 7 bases map to TRBD1. There are 14 residues in the CDR3. With 2 bases clipped from V and 3 bases from J, the junction kept 3 bases outside the gene matches. CDR1 and CDR2 from the germline V gene are MNHEY and SVGEGT. The chain's CDR3 is CASSYGTGDYGYTF. In DNA, the CDR3 is TGTGCCAGCAGTTACGGCACAGGGGACTATGGCTACACCTTC.

Worth noting for this clone: Other DNA sequences of this sample code for an identical CDR3. CDR3 sequence reads: CASSARTSGNEQFF. DNA of the CDR3: TGTGCCAGCAGCGCTCGGACTAGTGGAAATGAGCAGTTCTTC. This rearrangement joins TRBV11-3 to TRBJ2-1; TRBD2 matches at 7 bases. This CDR3 contains 14 residues. The germline gives CDR1 SGHNT, CDR2 YENEEA. J lost 7 bases, V lost 5 bases, and 8 bases had no gene match.

The V gene is TRBV10-3, the J gene TRBJ2-5; the match to TRBD2 covers 7 bases. J lost 7 bases, V lost 1 base, and 6 bases had no gene match. Germline assignment: CDR1 ENHRY and CDR2 SYGVKD. This CDR3 is 14 amino acids long. CDR3 amino acids: CAISEWGGSVTQYF. CDR3 DNA sequence: TGTGCCATCAGTGAGTGGGGCGGGAGCGTGACCCAGTACTTC.

The chain employs TRBV27 and TRBJ1-5, with a weak D call TRBD1 (5 bases). Germline values: CDR1 MNHEY, CDR2 SMNVEV (reference sequence). V dropped 5 bases and J dropped 7 bases, with 12 bases sitting between them. The CDR3 spans 13 residues. The CDR3 DNA reads TGTGCCAGCAGTGTAAGGGGAATACAGCCCCAGCATTTT. This translates into CASSVRGIQPQHF.

The chain is built from TRBV3-1 (or the pseudogene TRBV3-2) and TRBJ1-5; D gene uncertain. The CDR3 loop spans 13 amino acids. Germline assignment: CDR1 LGHDT and CDR2 YNNKEL (reference sequence). The V gene lost 1 base and the J gene lost 7 bases, with 8 bases spanning the gap. The CDR3 nucleotides are TGTGCCAGCAGCCAAGGCGGGAGCCAGCCCCAGCATTTT. Amino acids: CASSQGGSQPQHF.

CDR3 bases: TGTGCCAGCAGTCCCGGGACAGGGGGTGTAGAAAAACTGTTTTTT. Translated, it gives CASSPGTGGVEKLFF. J is TRBJ1-4 and V is TRBV11-2; TRBD1 aligns across 11 bases. The CDR3 has 15 residues. The trim removed 6 bases at V and 8 bases at J, leaving 8 bases unmatched. Germline CDR1 and CDR2: SGHAT and FQNNGV.

This rearrangement joins TRBV6-2 or TRBV6-3 to TRBJ1-2, with D perhaps matching TRBD1 (6 bases). Germline CDR1 is MNHEY and CDR2 is SVGEGT. V was cut by 4 bases and J by 4 bases, with 7 bases left in between. The CDR3 is made up of 12 amino acids. The CDR3 is CASSWTVYGYTF. The CDR3 DNA is TGTGCCAGCAGTTGGACAGTCTATGGCTACACCTTC.

The chain recombines TRBV6-2 or TRBV6-3 with TRBJ2-3; 11 positions match TRBD2. Losses at the gene ends were 4 bases for V and 1 base for J; bases not matched to a gene: 13. The CDR3 consists of 19 residues. CDR1 is MNHEY and CDR2 is SVGEGT in the germline V gene. CDR3 sequence: CASSFYASSGRPRTDTQYF. The CDR3, as DNA: TGTGCCAGCAGTTTCTACGCCTCTAGCGGGAGGCCCCGCACAGATACGCAGTATTTT.

The chain combines TRBV11-3 with TRBJ1-3; TRBD1 matches at 8 bases. The CDR3 spans 14 residues. The junction had 7 bases not matched to a gene; V was cut back by 8 bases and J by 4 bases. CDR1 and CDR2 (germline): SGHNT, YENEEA. The CDR3 reads CASGQGGLGNTIYF. Here the CDR3 DNA reads TGTGCCAGCGGACAGGGAGGGCTGGGAAACACCATATATTTT.

The chain links TRBV2 to TRBJ2-7; weak D call: TRBD2 (5 bases). Trimming stripped 0 bases from V and 3 bases from J, with 15 bases between. Germline values: CDR1 SNHLY, CDR2 FYNNEI. The CDR3 runs to 16 residues. The CDR3 nucleotides are TGTGCCAGCAGTGAAGCGCGCGGGCAGTATTACTACGAGCAGTACTTC. It codes for CASSEARGQYYYEQYF.

The J gene is TRBJ2-1, the V gene TRBV27; 9 bases align to TRBD2. Germline V gene sequence: CDR1 MNHEY, CDR2 SMNVEV (reference sequence). The V gene end was trimmed by 7 bases and the J gene end by 4 bases; junction bases not matched to a gene: 11. This CDR3 is 16 amino acids long. CDR3: CASILILAGSYNEQFF. CDR3 nucleotide sequence: TGTGCCAGCATCCTCATCCTAGCGGGGTCATACAATGAGCAGTTCTTC.